The clone carrying this TCR beta chain was seen only once. No antigen is known for it. This specimen comes from a study of cytomegalovirus exposure and HLA in healthy donors. For the study at large: HLA-typed donors contributed some 83 million unique TCRs, which were held in an early data release.

CDR3 length: 14 amino acids. Germline CDR1 reads MDHEN; CDR2 reads SYDVKM. V lost 10 bases to trimming and J lost 0 bases; unmatched junction nucleotides: 8. Overall study findings and caveats: Roughly uniform sequencing depth across donors was assumed, possibly incorrectly. In an earlier analysis, in roughly 580 donors, most V segments appeared productive either ~87% or ~30% of the time.

The PCR made use of 60 Vbeta and 13 Jbeta primers. Method: immunoSEQ multiplex PCR; TCRdb's copy keeps in-frame clones and lacks some. The table includes about 160,000 clones, about four fifths detected once. The chain couples TRBV28 to TRBJ1-1; TRBD1 matches at 7 bases. This TCR came from a man aged 25 to 45 in good health and CMV-seronegative. The sequencing sample was made of PBMCs. As DNA, the CDR3 is TGTGCCATCGCTGCAGGGGGAATGAACACTGAAGCTTTCTTT. Translation: CAIAAGGMNTEAFF.